The rows below give T cell receptor beta chains drawn from one sample of a study of technical replicates of blood from several donors. Assay used: immunoSEQ multiplex PCR; TCRdb lists only in-frame clones, some missing. Of under 110,000 clones detected, 96% appear once; the ten largest clones hold roughly 0.19%. The specimen was T cells isolated from PBMCs. These receptors were collected from a human donor in good health. Both conserved end residues are part of each CDR3. Each record gives: clone size, V gene, D gene, CDR3 length, J gene, CDR3 protein, CDR3 DNA. The D gene is left open where the match is weak. Part of the rows lack a size; the others show once, few, many or a class for expanded clones.

clone_size: NA; v_call: TRBV19; d_call: NA; cdr3_length: 15; j_call: TRBJ2-2; cdr3_aa: CASSYPGLDTGELFF; cdr3_nt: TGTGCCAGTAGTTATCCGGGATTGGACACCGGGGAGCTGTTTTTT
clone_size: NA; v_call: TRBV27; d_call: NA; cdr3_length: 12; j_call: TRBJ2-7; cdr3_aa: CASSFQTYEQYF; cdr3_nt: TGTGCCAGCAGTTTCCAAACCTACGAGCAGTACTTC
clone_size: once; v_call: TRBV7-6; d_call: NA; cdr3_length: 16; j_call: TRBJ2-5; cdr3_aa: CASSLARPGRQETQYF; cdr3_nt: TGTGCCAGCAGCTTAGCGCGACCAGGGCGGCAAGAGACCCAGTACTTC
clone_size: NA; v_call: TRBV7-6; d_call: TRBD1; cdr3_length: 14; j_call: TRBJ1-2; cdr3_aa: CASSHLGQVSGYTF; cdr3_nt: TGTGCCAGCAGCCACCTCGGACAGGTATCTGGCTACACCTTC
clone_size: NA; v_call: TRBV2; d_call: NA; cdr3_length: 13; j_call: TRBJ2-7; cdr3_aa: CASPPGVTYEQYF; cdr3_nt: TGTGCCAGCCCCCCGGGTGTAACCTACGAGCAGTACTTC
clone_size: NA; v_call: TRBV6-5; d_call: NA; cdr3_length: 14; j_call: TRBJ2-3; cdr3_aa: CASSYVVGTDTQYF; cdr3_nt: TGTGCCAGCAGTTATGTAGTTGGCACAGATACGCAGTATTTT
clone_size: NA; v_call: TRBV11-2; d_call: NA; cdr3_length: 14; j_call: TRBJ1-1; cdr3_aa: CASSLVGQSSEAFF; cdr3_nt: TGTGCCAGCAGCTTAGTAGGACAGTCCTCTGAAGCTTTCTTT
clone_size: NA; v_call: TRBV5-1; d_call: TRBD2; cdr3_length: 18; j_call: TRBJ2-2; cdr3_aa: CASSWEGGRASGTGELFF; cdr3_nt: TGCGCCAGCAGCTGGGAAGGCGGGAGGGCCTCGGGCACCGGGGAGCTGTTTTTT
clone_size: NA; v_call: TRBV11-2; d_call: TRBD2; cdr3_length: 16; j_call: TRBJ2-5; cdr3_aa: CASSSIASGGPETQYF; cdr3_nt: TGTGCCAGCAGCTCGATAGCTAGCGGGGGTCCTGAGACCCAGTACTTC
clone_size: NA; v_call: TRBV27; d_call: TRBD2; cdr3_length: 18; j_call: TRBJ2-5; cdr3_aa: CASSLFPGTSAVGETQYF; cdr3_nt: TGTGCCAGCAGTTTATTCCCTGGGACTAGCGCCGTAGGAGAGACCCAGTACTTC
clone_size: NA; v_call: TRBV28; d_call: TRBD1; cdr3_length: 19; j_call: TRBJ2-7; cdr3_aa: CASRGVGMTGYKTSYEQYF; cdr3_nt: TGTGCCAGCAGGGGGGTCGGAATGACAGGGTACAAAACCTCCTACGAGCAGTACTTC
clone_size: NA; v_call: TRBV28; d_call: TRBD1; cdr3_length: 17; j_call: TRBJ1-1; cdr3_aa: CASSSQGAGWGYAEAFF; cdr3_nt: TGTGCCAGCAGTTCACAGGGGGCCGGGTGGGGTTACGCTGAAGCTTTCTTT
clone_size: NA; v_call: TRBV5-4; d_call: NA; cdr3_length: 15; j_call: TRBJ1-2; cdr3_aa: CASSGDGDLGYGYTF; cdr3_nt: TGTGCCAGCAGCGGGGATGGGGACTTGGGTTATGGCTACACCTTC
clone_size: NA; v_call: TRBV7-9; d_call: TRBD2; cdr3_length: 18; j_call: TRBJ2-1; cdr3_aa: CASSQQQTSGRAYNEQFF; cdr3_nt: TGTGCCAGCAGCCAACAACAGACGAGCGGGAGGGCCTACAATGAGCAGTTCTTC
clone_size: once; v_call: TRBV19; d_call: NA; cdr3_length: 18; j_call: TRBJ2-1; cdr3_aa: CASSISPPAVSSYNEQFF; cdr3_nt: TGTGCCAGTAGTATCAGCCCCCCAGCGGTTAGCTCCTACAATGAGCAGTTCTTC
clone_size: NA; v_call: TRBV6-5; d_call: TRBD1; cdr3_length: 15; j_call: TRBJ1-2; cdr3_aa: CASSPGTATTYGYTF; cdr3_nt: TGTGCCAGCTCCCCAGGGACAGCTACTACCTATGGCTACACCTTC
clone_size: NA; v_call: TRBV28; d_call: TRBD1; cdr3_length: 12; j_call: TRBJ1-2; cdr3_aa: CASNNWGQGYTF; cdr3_nt: TGTGCCAGCAATAATTGGGGACAGGGCTACACCTTC
clone_size: NA; v_call: TRBV29-1; d_call: NA; cdr3_length: 14; j_call: TRBJ1-1; cdr3_aa: CSVRGLGQNTEAFF; cdr3_nt: TGCAGCGTCAGGGGCCTAGGGCAGAACACTGAAGCTTTCTTT
clone_size: NA; v_call: TRBV28; d_call: NA; cdr3_length: 14; j_call: TRBJ1-4; cdr3_aa: CASSLQATNEKLFF; cdr3_nt: TGTGCCAGCAGTCTTCAGGCAACTAATGAAAAACTGTTTTTT
clone_size: NA; v_call: TRBV4-1; d_call: NA; cdr3_length: 16; j_call: TRBJ1-1; cdr3_aa: CASSQADRYRNTEAFF; cdr3_nt: TGCGCCAGCAGCCAAGCGGACAGATACAGGAACACTGAAGCTTTCTTT
clone_size: NA; v_call: TRBV6-1; d_call: NA; cdr3_length: 13; j_call: TRBJ2-7; cdr3_aa: CASSRTEVVEQYF; cdr3_nt: TGTGCCAGCAGTAGAACTGAGGTGGTCGAGCAGTACTTC
clone_size: NA; v_call: TRBV7-8; d_call: NA; cdr3_length: 16; j_call: TRBJ1-5; cdr3_aa: CASSSSTDYSNQPQHF; cdr3_nt: TGTGCCAGCAGCTCTTCGACGGACTATAGCAATCAGCCCCAGCATTTT
clone_size: NA; v_call: TRBV29-1; d_call: TRBD1; cdr3_length: 12; j_call: TRBJ2-2; cdr3_aa: CSAGQDLEELFF; cdr3_nt: TGCAGCGCCGGACAGGACCTCGAGGAGCTGTTTTTT
clone_size: NA; v_call: TRBV5-6; d_call: TRBD1; cdr3_length: 15; j_call: TRBJ2-2; cdr3_aa: CASSLQGARTGELFF; cdr3_nt: TGTGCCAGCAGTTTACAGGGGGCCAGGACCGGGGAGCTGTTTTTT